The 25 T cell receptor beta chains listed next were all sequenced from one sample in a study of cytomegalovirus exposure and HLA in healthy donors. PCR involved 60 Vbeta and 13 Jbeta primers. The table came from immunoSEQ multiplex PCR; TCRdb's copy has only in-frame clones and leaves some out. The repertoire holds about 160,000 clones, with approximately 88% as singletons. The sequenced sample consisted of PBMCs. The receptors originated from a woman in her thirties in good health and CMV-seronegative.

V is TRBV14 and J is TRBJ1-2; TRBD1 matches 8 bases. The germline gives CDR1 SGHDN, CDR2 FVKESK. This CDR3 is built from 13 residues. V lost 1 base and J lost 5; bases outside the gene matches: 0. CDR3 amino acids: CASSQGTGYGYTF. The CDR3 DNA is TGTGCCAGCAGCCAAGGGACAGGGTATGGCTACACCTTC.

V usage is TRBV12-5 and J usage is TRBJ2-5; no clear D. The CDR3 runs to 13 residues. V was pared by 0 bases and J by 2 bases, with 4 bases between. In germline, CDR1 is LGHNT, CDR2 FRNRAP. The CDR3 DNA follows: TGTGCTAGTGGTTTGGTACAGCAAGAGACCCAGTACTTC. Amino acid sequence: CASGLVQQETQYF.

The V call is TRBV4-3, the J call TRBJ2-4; 9 nucleotides align to TRBD2. The CDR3 is made up of 16 amino acids. The J segment lost 6 bases and the V segment lost 0 bases, leaving 6 bases of the junction unmatched. CDR1 is LGHNA, CDR2 YSLEER, per germline. This chain's CDR3 is CASSQDFGTSLNIQYF. The CDR3 bases are TGCGCCAGCAGCCAAGATTTCGGGACTAGCTTAAACATTCAGTACTTC.

The chain uses TRBV10-1 and TRBJ2-5, with TRBD2 identical over 8 bases. J lost 5 bases, V lost 5 bases, and 4 bases had no gene match. This CDR3 has 13 residues. CDR1 and CDR2 from the germline V gene are WNHNN and SYGVQD (reference sequence). As DNA, the CDR3 is TGCGCCAGCAGTAGCGGGAGCGGGGAGACCCAGTACTTC. It encodes CASSSGSGETQYF.

The rearrangement joins TRBV14 to TRBJ2-7; 9 nucleotides match TRBD1. This CDR3 spans 14 amino acids. The germline CDR1 and CDR2 sequences are SGHDN and FVKESK. With V trimmed by 2 bases and J by 6 bases, 5 bases remained unmatched. The CDR3 DNA sequence: TGTGCCAGCAGCCAATTACACAGGGGGCGCGAGCAGTACTTC. Encoded protein: CASSQLHRGREQYF.

This clone is a singleton in its sample. J is TRBJ2-1 and V is TRBV7-6, with 8 bases that match TRBD2. The CDR3 consists of 16 residues. The trim removed 0 bases at V and 5 bases at J, leaving 6 bases unmatched. Germline lookup yields CDR1 SGHVS and CDR2 FNYEAQ. The CDR3 region is CASSLASGGAHNEQFF. CDR3 sequence (DNA): TGTGCCAGCAGCTTAGCTTCGGGGGGGGCCCACAATGAGCAGTTCTTC.

The chain joins TRBV2 to TRBJ2-5; no clear D. The CDR3 is made up of 12 amino acids. Germline values: CDR1 SNHLY, CDR2 FYNNEI. Trimming took off 3 bases at V and 2 bases at J, with 4 bases between the two ends. The CDR3 nucleotides are TGTGCCAGCAGTGACTTACAAGAGACCCAGTACTTC. Its protein is CASSDLQETQYF.

The chain carries TRBV10-1 and TRBJ2-3, with D tentatively TRBD1 (5 bases). V was clipped by 4 bases and J by 2 bases, with 7 bases between them. This CDR3 comprises 13 residues. Germline loops: CDR1 WNHNN, CDR2 SYGVQD (reference sequence). CDR3 loop: CASSVDITDTQYF. The CDR3 nucleotides read TGCGCCAGCAGTGTGGACATCACAGATACGCAGTATTTT.

The chain combines TRBV15 with TRBJ1-6, with 7 bases that match TRBD1. Looked up from germline, CDR1 is LNHNV and CDR2 is YYDKDF (reference sequence). Trimming took 3 bases from V and 6 from J; bases not matched to a gene: 5. The CDR3 is made up of 15 amino acids. For the CDR3, the DNA is TGTGCCACCAGCAGTACTAGACAGGGTAATTCACCCCTCCACTTT. It specifies CATSSTRQGNSPLHF.

This chain uses TRBV27 with TRBJ1-2; D call uncertain. Germline V CDR1 and CDR2: MNHEY, SMNVEV (reference sequence). This CDR3 has 15 amino acids. Trimming shortened V by 2 bases and J by 2 bases, and 12 bases separated the two germline ends. CDR3 DNA: TGTGCCAGCAGTTTAAGAGCAGGCACCAACTATGGCTACACCTTC. This codes for CASSLRAGTNYGYTF.

The rearrangement links TRBV5-4 to TRBJ2-7; unclear D gene. The CDR3 runs to 13 residues. V was cut by 9 bases and J by 7 bases, with 20 bases left in between. The germline CDR1 and CDR2 sequences are SGHNT and YYREEE (reference sequence). The CDR3 DNA follows: TGTGCCATCCCAATCCCCCGGGTGTGGGAGCAGTACTTC. Translation: CAIPIPRVWEQYF.

Regarding this clone: Other DNA sequences from this sample encode an identical CDR3 as well. The chain has TRBV29-1 and TRBJ1-1, with D maybe TRBD1 (6 bases). V shed 4 bases and J shed 4 bases, with 19 bases lying between them. CDR3 length: 15 residues. Per germline, CDR1 SQVTM and CDR2 ANQGSEA. For the CDR3, the DNA is TGCAGCGTTGCGGGGGGCGGGGGCCGAGGCACTGAAGCTTTCTTT. Its protein is CSVAGGGGRGTEAFF.

The chain has TRBV4-1 and TRBJ1-1; a possible D gene is TRBD1 (5 bases). The V and J ends lost 1 base and 3 bases respectively, with 12 bases between them. Germline CDR1 is MGHRA and CDR2 is YSYEKL. There are 15 residues in the CDR3. This CDR3 is CASSQVAREDTEAFF. The DNA for the CDR3 is TGCGCCAGCAGCCAAGTTGCCAGGGAGGACACTGAAGCTTTCTTT.

The V and J genes are TRBV6-5 and TRBJ2-7; 7 nucleotides agree with TRBD2. CDR1 MNHEY and CDR2 SVGAGI come from the germline V gene. The CDR3 totals 16 residues. Trimming removed 1 base from V and 7 bases from J; junction bases left unmatched: 13. CDR3 nucleotides: TGTGCCAGCAGTTACTTTGGCCTAGCGGCCCCTTTGGAGCAGTACTTC. The encoded protein is CASSYFGLAAPLEQYF.

The chain has TRBV13 and TRBJ2-2, with D perhaps given as TRBD1 or TRBD2 (5 bases each). V lost 5 bases and J 10 bases, leaving 14 bases between the germline ends. The CDR3 runs to 13 residues. Germline V gene data show CDR1 as PRHDT and CDR2 as FYEKMQ (reference sequence). The CDR3 region is CASSLEGKEELFF. CDR3 nucleotides: TGTGCCAGCAGCCTAGAGGGGAAAGAGGAGCTGTTTTTT.

The chain carries TRBV15 and TRBJ2-1; 11 bases agree with TRBD1. Per the germline V gene, CDR1 is LNHNV and CDR2 is YYDKDF (reference sequence). The CDR3 contains 16 residues. Losses at the gene ends were 4 bases for V and 6 bases for J; bases not matched to a gene: 8. CDR3 in DNA: TGTGCCACCAGCACAGGACGGGACAGGGGGACCAATGAGCAGTTCTTC. Its protein is CATSTGRDRGTNEQFF.

On this clone: One end of the junction does not line up with germline, which may come from a read error. The genes are TRBV15 and TRBJ1-2; no definite D call. Germline V lookup: CDR1 LNHNV, CDR2 YYDKDF (reference sequence). The CDR3 has 11 amino acids. CDR3 region: CATSRDREPFF. DNA of the CDR3: TGTGCCACCAGCAGAGATCGGGAACCGTTCTTC.

V gene TRBV6-1 combines with J gene TRBJ2-5; D might be TRBD1 (5 bases). The assigned J gene may be wrong: the sequence end matches TRBJ2-7 better. Germline CDR1 MNHNS, CDR2 SASEGT. The CDR3 has 13 amino acids. The CDR3 protein is CASRLRESYEQYF. CDR3 DNA: TGTGCCAGCAGACTCAGGGAAAGCTACGAGCAGTACTTC.

The CDR3 protein is CSVLTGEFYEQYF. In DNA, the CDR3 is TGCAGCGTTTTGACAGGGGAATTCTACGAGCAGTACTTC. V and J are TRBV29-1 and TRBJ2-5; 8 bases match TRBD1. The last part of the DNA fits TRBJ2-7 better; the J call may be wrong. The germline V gene has CDR1 SQVTM and CDR2 ANQGSEA. The CDR3 spans 13 residues.

This clone was seen more than once but under ten times. The genes are TRBV27 and TRBJ1-2, with 9 bases aligning to TRBD1. Germline V gene lookup returns CDR1 MNHEY and CDR2 SMNVEV (reference sequence). V trimming: 3 bases; J trimming: 7 bases; junction bases outside the gene matches: 3. There are 13 residues in the CDR3. The CDR3 region is CASSLGTGSGYTF. The CDR3 bases are TGTGCCAGCAGTTTGGGGACAGGGTCTGGCTACACCTTC.

The chain links TRBV4-1 to TRBJ1-2; 12 bases align to TRBD1. With 4 bases clipped from V and 6 bases from J, the junction kept 9 bases outside the gene matches. The germline CDR1 and CDR2 sequences are MGHRA and YSYEKL. The CDR3 spans 16 residues. CDR3 in amino acids: CASSPAGTGGKHGYTF. The CDR3 DNA reads TGCGCCAGCAGCCCCGCCGGGACAGGGGGCAAGCATGGCTACACCTTC.

The CDR3 sequence: CASRITGGNSPLHF. CDR3 bases: TGTGCCAGTAGGATCACAGGGGGAAATTCACCCCTCCACTTT. This chain uses TRBV19 with TRBJ1-6; 8 bases are a match to TRBD1. The CDR3 is 14 residues long. Germline V gives CDR1 LNHDA, CDR2 SQIVND (reference sequence). V gave up 6 bases and J gave up 7 bases; unmatched junction bases: 5.

The chain combines TRBV11-2 with TRBJ1-4, with D perhaps TRBD1 (6 bases). The V end was cut by 7 bases, the J end by 4 bases, with 16 bases between. Germline values: CDR1 SGHAT, CDR2 FQNNGV. The CDR3 length is 15 residues. CDR3 sequence reads: CASTLNRVDNEKLFF. In nucleotides, the CDR3 is TGTGCCAGCACCCTAAACAGGGTCGATAATGAAAAACTGTTTTTT.

The chain joins TRBV27 to TRBJ2-1; D is perhaps TRBD2 (5 bases). The germline CDR1 and CDR2 sequences are MNHEY and SMNVEV (reference sequence). Trimming pared 5 bases from V and 5 bases from J, leaving 13 bases between. The CDR3 is 14 residues long. CDR3 DNA: TGTGCCAGCAGTGTCGCACGGGGTCACAATGAGCAGTTCTTC. Its translation: CASSVARGHNEQFF.

The V call is TRBV7-8, the J call TRBJ2-1; weak D call: TRBD2 (7 bases). CDR3 size: 16 residues. V was pared by 5 bases and J by 2 bases, with 16 bases between. In germline, CDR1 is SGHVS, CDR2 FQNEAQ. CDR3 sequence reads: CASSLVGGGTYNEQFF. The CDR3 coding sequence is TGTGCCAGCAGCCTCGTAGGGGGGGGCACCTACAATGAGCAGTTCTTC. Drawing the rest from reference TRBV7-8 and TRBJ2-1, the complete variable domain is GAGVSQSPRYKVAKRGQDVALRCDPISGHVSLFWYQQALGQGPEFLTYFQNEAQLDKSGLPSDRFFAERPEGSVSTLKIQRTQQEDSAVYLCASSLVGGGTYNEQFFGPGTRLTVL.